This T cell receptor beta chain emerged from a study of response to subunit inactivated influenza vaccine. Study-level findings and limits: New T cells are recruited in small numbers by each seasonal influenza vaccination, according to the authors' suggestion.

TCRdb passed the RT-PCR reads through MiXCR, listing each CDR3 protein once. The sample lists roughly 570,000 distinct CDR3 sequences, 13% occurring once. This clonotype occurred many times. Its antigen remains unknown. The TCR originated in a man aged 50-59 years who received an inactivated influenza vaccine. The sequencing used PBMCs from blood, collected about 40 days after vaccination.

The DNA of the CDR3 is TGTGCCAGCACCTTGGCGGGGAATGAGCAGTTCTTC. Translated: CASTLAGNEQFF. The rearrangement uses TRBV12-3 or TRBV12-4 and TRBJ2-1, with D perhaps matching TRBD2 (6 bases). Trimming cost V 7 bases and J 7 bases, with 11 bases left between them. This CDR3 has 12 residues.